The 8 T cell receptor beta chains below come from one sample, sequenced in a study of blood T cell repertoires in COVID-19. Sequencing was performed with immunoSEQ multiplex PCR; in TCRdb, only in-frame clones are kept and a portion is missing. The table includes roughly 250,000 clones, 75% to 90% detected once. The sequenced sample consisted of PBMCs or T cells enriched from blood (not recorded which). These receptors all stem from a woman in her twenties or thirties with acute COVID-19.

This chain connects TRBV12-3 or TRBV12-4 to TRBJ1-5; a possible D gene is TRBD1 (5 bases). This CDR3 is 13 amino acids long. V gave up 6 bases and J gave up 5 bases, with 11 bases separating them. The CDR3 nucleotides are TGTGCCAGCAGCATCGACAGTTATCAGCCCCAGCATTTT. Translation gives CASSIDSYQPQHF.

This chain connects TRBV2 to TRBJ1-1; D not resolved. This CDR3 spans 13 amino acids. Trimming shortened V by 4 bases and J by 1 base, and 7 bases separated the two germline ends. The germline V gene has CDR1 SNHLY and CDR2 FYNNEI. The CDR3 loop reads CASSGQANTEAFF. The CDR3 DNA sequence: TGTGCCAGCAGTGGACAAGCGAACACTGAAGCTTTCTTT.

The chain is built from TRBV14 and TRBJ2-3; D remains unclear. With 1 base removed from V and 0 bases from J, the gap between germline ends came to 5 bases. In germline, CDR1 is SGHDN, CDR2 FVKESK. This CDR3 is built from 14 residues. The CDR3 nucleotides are TGTGCCAGCAGCCAAGCAGGTAGCACAGATACGCAGTATTTT. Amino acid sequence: CASSQAGSTDTQYF.

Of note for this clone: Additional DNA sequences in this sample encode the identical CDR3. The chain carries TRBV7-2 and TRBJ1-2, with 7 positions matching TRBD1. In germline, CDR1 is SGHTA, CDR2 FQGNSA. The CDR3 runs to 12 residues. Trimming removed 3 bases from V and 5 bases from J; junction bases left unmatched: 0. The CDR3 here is CASSLTGYGYTF. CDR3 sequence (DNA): TGTGCCAGCAGCTTGACAGGGTATGGCTACACCTTC. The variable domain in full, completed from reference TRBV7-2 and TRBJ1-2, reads GAGVSQSPSNKVTEKGKDVELRCDPISGHTALYWYRQSLGQGLEFLIYFQGNSAPDKSGLPSDRFSAERTGGSVSTLTIQRTQQEDSAVYLCASSLTGYGYTFGSGTRLTVV.

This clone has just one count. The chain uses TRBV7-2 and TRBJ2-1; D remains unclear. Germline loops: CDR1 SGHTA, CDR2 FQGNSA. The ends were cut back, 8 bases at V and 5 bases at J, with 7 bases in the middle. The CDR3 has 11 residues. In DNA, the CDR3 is TGTGCCAGCCCGAGGAACAATGAGCAGTTCTTC. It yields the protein CASPRNNEQFF.

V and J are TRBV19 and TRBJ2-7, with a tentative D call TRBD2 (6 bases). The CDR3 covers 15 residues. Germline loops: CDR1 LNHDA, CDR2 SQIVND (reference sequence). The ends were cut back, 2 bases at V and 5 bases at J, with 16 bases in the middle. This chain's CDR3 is CASSIREDGWNEQYF. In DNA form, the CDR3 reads TGTGCCAGTAGTATAAGGGAGGACGGCTGGAACGAGCAGTACTTC.

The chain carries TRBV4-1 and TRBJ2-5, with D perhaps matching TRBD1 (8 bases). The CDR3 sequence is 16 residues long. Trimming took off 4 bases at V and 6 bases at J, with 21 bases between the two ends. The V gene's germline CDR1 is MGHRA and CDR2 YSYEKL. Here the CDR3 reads CASSPWATGGEKTQYF. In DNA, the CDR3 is TGCGCCAGCAGCCCCTGGGCCACAGGGGGGGAAAAGACCCAGTACTTC.

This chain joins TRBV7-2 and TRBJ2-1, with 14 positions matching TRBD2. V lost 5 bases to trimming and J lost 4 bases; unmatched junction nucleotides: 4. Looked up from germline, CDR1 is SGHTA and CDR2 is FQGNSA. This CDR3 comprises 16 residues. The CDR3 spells CASSRGLAGGYNEQFF. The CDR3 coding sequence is TGTGCCAGCAGCCGTGGACTAGCGGGAGGTTACAATGAGCAGTTCTTC.